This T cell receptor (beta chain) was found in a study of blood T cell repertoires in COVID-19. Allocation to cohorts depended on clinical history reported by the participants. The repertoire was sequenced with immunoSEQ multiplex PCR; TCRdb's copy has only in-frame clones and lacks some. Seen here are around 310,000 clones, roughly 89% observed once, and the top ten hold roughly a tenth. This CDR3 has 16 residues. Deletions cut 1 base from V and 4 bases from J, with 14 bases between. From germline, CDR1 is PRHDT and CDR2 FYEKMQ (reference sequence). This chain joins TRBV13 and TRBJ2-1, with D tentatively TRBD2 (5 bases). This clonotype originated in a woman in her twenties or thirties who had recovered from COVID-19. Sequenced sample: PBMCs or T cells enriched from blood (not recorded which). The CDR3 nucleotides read TGTGCCAGCAGCTTAGATCCTTTCGGGATATACAATGAGCAGTTCTTC. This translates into CASSLDPFGIYNEQFF.